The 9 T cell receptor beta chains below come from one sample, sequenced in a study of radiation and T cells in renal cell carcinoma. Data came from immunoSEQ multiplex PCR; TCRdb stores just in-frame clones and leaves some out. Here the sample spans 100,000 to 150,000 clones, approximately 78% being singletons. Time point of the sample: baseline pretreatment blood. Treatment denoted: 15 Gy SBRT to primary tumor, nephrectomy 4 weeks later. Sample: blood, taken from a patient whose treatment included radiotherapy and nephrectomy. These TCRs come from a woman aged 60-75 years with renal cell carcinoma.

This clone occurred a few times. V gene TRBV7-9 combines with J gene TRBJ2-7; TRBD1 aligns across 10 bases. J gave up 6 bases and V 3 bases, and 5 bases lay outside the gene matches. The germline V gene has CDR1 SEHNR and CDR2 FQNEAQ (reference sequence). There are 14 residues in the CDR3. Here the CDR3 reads CASSFRDRGTEQYF. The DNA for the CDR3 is TGTGCCAGCAGCTTCCGGGACAGGGGCACCGAGCAGTACTTC.

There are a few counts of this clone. The CDR3 bases are TGTGCCAGCAGCCCTAGCTTGCCCGGTACCTACAATGAGCAGTTCTTC. As protein: CASSPSLPGTYNEQFF. This chain uses TRBV9 with TRBJ2-1, with TRBD2 as a possible D gene (5 bases). The CDR3 extends over 16 amino acids. Germline CDR1 and CDR2: SGDLS and YYNGEE. Deletions cut 4 bases from V and 2 bases from J, with 16 bases between. The full variable domain, with the rest looked up from reference TRBV9 and TRBJ2-1, is DSGVTQTPKHLITATGQRVTLRCSPRSGDLSVYWYQQSLDQGLQFLIQYYNGEERAKGNILERFSAQQFPDLHSELNLSSLELGDSALYFCASSPSLPGTYNEQFFGPGTRLTVL.

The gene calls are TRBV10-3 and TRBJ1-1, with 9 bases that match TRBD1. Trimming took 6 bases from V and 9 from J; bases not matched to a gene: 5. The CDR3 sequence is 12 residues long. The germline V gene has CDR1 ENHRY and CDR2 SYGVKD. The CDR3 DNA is TGTGCCATCAGGGAAAACAGGGGGCAAGCTTTCTTT. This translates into CAIRENRGQAFF.

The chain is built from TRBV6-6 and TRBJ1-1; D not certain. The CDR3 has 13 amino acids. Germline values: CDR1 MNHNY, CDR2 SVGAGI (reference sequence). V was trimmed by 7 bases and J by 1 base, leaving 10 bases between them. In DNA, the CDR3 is TGTGCCAGCAATAGAATTGAGAACACTGAAGCTTTCTTT. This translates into CASNRIENTEAFF.

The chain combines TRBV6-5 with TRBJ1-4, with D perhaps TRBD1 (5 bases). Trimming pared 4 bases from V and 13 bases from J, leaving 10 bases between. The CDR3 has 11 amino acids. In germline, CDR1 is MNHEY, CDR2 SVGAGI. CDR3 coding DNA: TGTGCCAGCAGTTCAGGTGACAGACTGTTTTTT. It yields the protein CASSSGDRLFF.

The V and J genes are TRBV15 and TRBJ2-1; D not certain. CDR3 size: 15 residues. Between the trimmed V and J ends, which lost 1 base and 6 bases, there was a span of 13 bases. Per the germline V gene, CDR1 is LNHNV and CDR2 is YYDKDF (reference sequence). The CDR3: CATSRGPERSNEQFF. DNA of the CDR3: TGTGCCACCAGCAGAGGTCCGGAGAGAAGCAATGAGCAGTTCTTC.

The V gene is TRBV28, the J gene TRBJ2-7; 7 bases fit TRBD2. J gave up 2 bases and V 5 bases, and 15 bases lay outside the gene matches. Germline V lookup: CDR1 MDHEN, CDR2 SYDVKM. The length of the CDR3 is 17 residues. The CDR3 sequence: CASSPPGSGRVPYEQYF. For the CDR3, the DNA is TGTGCCAGCAGTCCCCCGGGGAGTGGGAGGGTCCCCTACGAGCAGTACTTC.

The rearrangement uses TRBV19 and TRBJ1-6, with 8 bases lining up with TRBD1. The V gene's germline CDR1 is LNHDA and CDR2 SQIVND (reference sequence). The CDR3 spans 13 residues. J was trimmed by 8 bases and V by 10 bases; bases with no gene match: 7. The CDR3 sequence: CATAGGGDSPLHF. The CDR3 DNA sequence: TGTGCCACCGCAGGGGGCGGGGATTCACCCCTCCACTTT.

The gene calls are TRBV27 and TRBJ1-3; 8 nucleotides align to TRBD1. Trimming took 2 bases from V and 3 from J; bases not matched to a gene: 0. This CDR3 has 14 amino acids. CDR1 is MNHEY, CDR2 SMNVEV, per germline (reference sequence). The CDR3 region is CASSLGTGGNTIYF. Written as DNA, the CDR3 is TGTGCCAGCAGTTTAGGGACAGGTGGAAACACCATATATTTT.